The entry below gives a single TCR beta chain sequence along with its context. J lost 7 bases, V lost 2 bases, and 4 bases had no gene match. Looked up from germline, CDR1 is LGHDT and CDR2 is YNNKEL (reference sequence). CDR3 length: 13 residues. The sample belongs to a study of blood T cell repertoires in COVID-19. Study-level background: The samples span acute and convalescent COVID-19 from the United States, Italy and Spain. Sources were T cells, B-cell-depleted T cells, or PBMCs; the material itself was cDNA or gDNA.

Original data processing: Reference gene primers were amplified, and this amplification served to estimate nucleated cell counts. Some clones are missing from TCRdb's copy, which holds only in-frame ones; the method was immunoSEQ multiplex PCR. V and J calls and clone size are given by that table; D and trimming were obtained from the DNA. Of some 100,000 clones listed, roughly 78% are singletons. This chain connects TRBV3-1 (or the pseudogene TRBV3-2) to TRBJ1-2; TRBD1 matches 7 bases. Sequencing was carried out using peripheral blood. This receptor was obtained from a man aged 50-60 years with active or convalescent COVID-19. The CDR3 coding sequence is TGTGCCAGCAGCCAACAGGGGGGTGTTGGCTACACCTTC. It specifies CASSQQGGVGYTF.